This TCR beta chain is from a study of OX40 agonist ivuxolimab in advanced cancers. The overall study: Patients were dosed with the agonistic anti-OX40 (CD134) antibody ivuxolimab.

Repertoires were generated with immunoSEQ multiplex PCR, while TCRdb's copy carries only in-frame clones and drops some. The sample records about 83,000 clones, approximately 88% being singletons. The V segment lost 4 bases and the J segment 1 base; nucleotides outside the gene matches: 7. The CDR3 sequence is 16 residues long. The germline V gene encodes CDR1 SGHRS and CDR2 YFSETQ. This specimen consisted of CD4+ or CD8+ T cells sorted from blood, obtained in a trial of the OX40 agonist ivuxolimab. The chain employs TRBV5-1 and TRBJ2-1, with TRBD1 matching over 8 bases. The clonotype was recovered from an adult with an advanced solid tumor such as melanoma, head and neck, liver or kidney cancer. This CDR3 reads CASSPTGTGSYNEQFF. The CDR3 DNA reads as TGCGCCAGCAGCCCCACCGGGACAGGATCCTACAATGAGCAGTTCTTC.